The 14 T cell receptor beta chains below all came from one sample that was sequenced in a study of technical replicates of blood from a handful of donors. Measured with immunoSEQ multiplex PCR; TCRdb has only the in-frame clones, and not every one. The sample records 65,000 to 85,000 clones, roughly 98% being singletons. The material sequenced was T cells isolated from PBMCs. Source of these receptors: a human donor in good health.

A word on this clone: The junction shows a germline mismatch at one end, possibly a read error. The chain uses TRBV14 and TRBJ2-2, with TRBD2 as a possible D gene (7 bases). This CDR3 is 20 amino acids long. Looked up from germline, CDR1 is SGHDN and CDR2 is FVKESK. The CDR3 DNA reads TGTGCCAGCAGCCAAGAAGTAGAGTCGAGGTCAGGGGACTACACTGGGGAGCTGTTTTTT. It codes for CASSQEVESRSGDYTGELFF.

The chain links TRBV5-1 to TRBJ2-7; no clear D. Trimming shortened V by 1 base and J by 3 bases, and 5 bases separated the two germline ends. The CDR3 covers 12 residues. Germline CDR1 and CDR2: SGHRS and YFSETQ. The chain's CDR3 is CASSLTNYEQYF. The CDR3 nucleotides read TGCGCCAGCAGCTTGACTAACTACGAGCAGTACTTC.

V and J are TRBV7-9 and TRBJ1-1, with a weak D call TRBD1 (6 bases). V lost 6 bases and J 8 bases, leaving 13 bases between the germline ends. The CDR3 is 12 residues long. The germline V gene encodes CDR1 SEHNR and CDR2 FQNEAQ (reference sequence). The CDR3 reads CASRGTSGEAFF. In nucleotides, the CDR3 is TGTGCCAGCAGGGGGACATCAGGGGAAGCTTTCTTT.

CDR3 loop: CASSASEGETQYF. Here the CDR3 DNA reads TGTGCCAGCTCGGCTTCGGAGGGGGAGACCCAGTACTTC. V gene TRBV7-9 combines with J gene TRBJ2-5; perhaps TRBD2 as D (6 bases). CDR1 is SEHNR and CDR2 is FQNEAQ in the germline V gene (reference sequence). The CDR3 is made up of 13 amino acids. The V gene lost 8 bases and the J gene lost 5 bases, with 15 bases spanning the gap.

The rearrangement joins TRBV2 to TRBJ2-3; a weak D match, TRBD2 (6 bases). The CDR3 totals 12 residues. CDR1 and CDR2 (germline): SNHLY, FYNNEI. The ends were cut back, 7 bases at V and 4 bases at J, with 9 bases in the middle. The CDR3 DNA is TGTGCCAGCAACGGGAGCCCAGATACGCAGTATTTT. Its translation: CASNGSPDTQYF. Using reference TRBV2 and TRBJ2-3 for the parts outside the CDR3, the full variable domain is EPEVTQTPSHQVTQMGQEVILRCVPISNHLYFYWYRQILGQKVEFLVSFYNNEISEKSEIFDDQFSVERPDGSNFTLKIRSTKLEDSAMYFCASNGSPDTQYFGPGTRLTVL.

The chain uses TRBV5-1 and TRBJ2-5, with D possibly being TRBD2 (5 bases). Germline CDR1 SGHRS, CDR2 YFSETQ. The CDR3 sequence is 13 residues long. V dropped 0 bases and J dropped 7 bases, with 10 bases sitting between them. CDR3 nucleotide sequence: TGCGCCAGCAGCTTGGACACTGAGGGGACCCAGTACTTC. This sequence encodes CASSLDTEGTQYF.

The rearrangement uses TRBV5-6 and TRBJ2-5; TRBD2 might be the D (5 bases). V was clipped by 3 bases and J by 0 bases, with 12 bases between them. The CDR3 is 15 amino acids. Germline CDR1 SGHDT, CDR2 YYEEEE. DNA of the CDR3: TGTGCCAGCAGCTCCGTGGCCGGGGACCAAGAGACCCAGTACTTC. Protein sequence: CASSSVAGDQETQYF.

The chain is built from TRBV5-6 and TRBJ2-3, with TRBD1 matching over 9 bases. The CDR3 contains 18 residues. V was pared by 2 bases and J by 0 bases, with 10 bases of the junction left unmatched. Germline CDR1 is SGHDT and CDR2 is YYEEEE. The CDR3 nucleotides are TGTGCCAGCAGCTTATTCGCCGGGACAGGGATCAGCACAGATACGCAGTATTTT. The encoded protein is CASSLFAGTGISTDTQYF.

The chain carries TRBV5-4 and TRBJ2-3; D is undetermined. This CDR3 is 14 amino acids long. The V end lost 4 bases, the J end lost 0 bases, and 9 bases lay between the germline ends. Germline CDR1 SGHNT, CDR2 YYREEE (reference sequence). DNA of the CDR3: TGTGCCAGCAGCGTGGACCGGAGCACAGATACGCAGTATTTT. Translated, it gives CASSVDRSTDTQYF.

The V and J genes are TRBV19 and TRBJ1-6; D gene ambiguous. The length of the CDR3 is 14 residues. V lost 6 bases and J lost 0, with 6 bases in between. CDR1 LNHDA and CDR2 SQIVND come from the germline V gene (reference sequence). The DNA for the CDR3 is TGTGCCAGTAGAGAGAGCTCCTATAATTCACCCCTCCACTTT. Residues: CASRESSYNSPLHF.

The chain joins TRBV6-1 to TRBJ2-2, with TRBD1 matching 7 bases. The CDR3 is 15 amino acids. Looked up from germline, CDR1 is MNHNS and CDR2 is SASEGT. Losses at the gene ends were 1 base for V and 6 bases for J; bases not matched to a gene: 5. The CDR3 reads CASSEGTGLSGELFF. The CDR3 DNA reads TGTGCCAGCAGTGAAGGGACAGGTCTTTCCGGGGAGCTGTTTTTT.

V gene TRBV19 combines with J gene TRBJ1-1; 7 nucleotides agree with TRBD1. The germline V gene has CDR1 LNHDA and CDR2 SQIVND (reference sequence). The CDR3 totals 13 residues. The ends lost 9 bases at V and 3 bases at J; junction bases unmatched: 7. The CDR3 here is CASRQGSDTEAFF. CDR3 nucleotide sequence: TGTGCCAGCCGACAGGGCTCCGACACTGAAGCTTTCTTT.

The chain is built from TRBV12-2 and TRBJ1-1; whether TRBD1, the table's D call, matches the DNA was not checked. TRBV12-2 is deemed a pseudogene. This CDR3 region has 20 residues. CDR3 sequence: CASRLGDDDRGVLLNTEAFF. In nucleotides, the CDR3 is TGTGCAAGTCGCTTAGGAGATGACGACAGGGGTGTTCTATTGAACACTGAAGCTTTCTTT.

V gene TRBV27 combines with J gene TRBJ2-7; 9 bases match TRBD1. The V gene end was trimmed by 5 bases and the J gene end by 5 bases; junction bases not matched to a gene: 7. CDR1 and CDR2 (germline): MNHEY, SMNVEV (reference sequence). This CDR3 comprises 14 residues. CDR3 residues: CASSLGTGRNEQYF. The CDR3 nucleotides are TGTGCCAGCAGTCTTGGGACAGGGAGGAACGAGCAGTACTTC.